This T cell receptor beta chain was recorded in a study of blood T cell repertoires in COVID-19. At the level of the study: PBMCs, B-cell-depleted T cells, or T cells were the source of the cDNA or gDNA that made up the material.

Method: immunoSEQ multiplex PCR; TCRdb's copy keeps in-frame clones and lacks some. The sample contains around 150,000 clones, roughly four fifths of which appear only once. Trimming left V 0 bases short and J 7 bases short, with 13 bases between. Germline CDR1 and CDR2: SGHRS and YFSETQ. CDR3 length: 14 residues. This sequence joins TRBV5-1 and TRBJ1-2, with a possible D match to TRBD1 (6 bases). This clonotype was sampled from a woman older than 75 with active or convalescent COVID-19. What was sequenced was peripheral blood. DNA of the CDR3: TGCGCCAGCAGCTTGGGGCACAGGGAAGGTGGCTACACCTTC. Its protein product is CASSLGHREGGYTF.